The rows below give T cell receptor beta chains drawn from one sample of a study of technical replicates of blood from a few donors. Clones were read by immunoSEQ multiplex PCR, and TCRdb kept only the in-frame ones, dropping some. The data contain 80,000 to 95,000 clones, just under 95% of them singletons. The source material was T cells isolated from PBMCs. These receptors came from a human donor in good health. Both conserved end residues are part of each CDR3. The order of the fields is V gene, CDR3 protein.

TRBV4-1,CASSQETAGIAGSRQFF
TRBV5-1,CASSSDSTQETQYF
TRBV5-4,CASSLYGEVEFF
TRBV5-1,CASSFYGSSYNEQFF
TRBV6-1,CASRAISNQPQHF
TRBV7-8,CASSLGTSGVGSYEQYF
TRBV28,CASSFPPGLISYEQYF
TRBV6-1,CASSGFKRGSQETQYF
TRBV12-5,CASGLPGLVRDNEQFF
TRBV5-1,CASSRYVSGGTEAFF
TRBV6-5,CASSLVLGGPQHF
TRBV19,CASSIWGEINYGYTF
TRBV5-4,CASSLVGQDYGYTF
TRBV27,CASSSTVETGISYEQYF
TRBV12-2,CASLDGQANTEAFF
TRBV4-2,CASSQVLGLTYEQYF
TRBV28,CASSLMVEPQHF
TRBV6-4,CASSDSRGRAGTDTQYF
TRBV28,CASSFPGLAYEQYF
TRBV5-1,CASSFLGGMDEKLFF
TRBV5-5,CASTSAGGGGYGYTF
TRBV4-1,CASSLVGAGLNTEAFF
TRBV6-1,CASRERTSGAYNEQFF
TRBV5-1,CASSLVSGSHEQYF
TRBV5-1,CASSYGTSETDTQYF
TRBV18,CASSLPGSGNTIYF
TRBV2,CASSIDSSNQPQHF
TRBV6-4,CASSPIAGVVDTQYF
TRBV29-1,CSASMGQWMNTEAFF
TRBV7-6,CASSPGRQNTEAFF
TRBV2,CASSEGGTTEAFF
TRBV5-1,CASSLEADSYEQYF
TRBV5-1,CASSLGEHRGTEAFF
TRBV6-5,CASRNAGSRGYTF
TRBV5-4,CASSSNGHQETQYF
TRBV5-4,CASSLGGTATYEQYF
TRBV11-3,CASSLAGGGLAKNIQYF
TRBV10-3,CASLAGGLRNGYTF
TRBV19,CASRARLAASTDTQYF
TRBV7-9,CASSLVGQGYYGYTF
TRBV6-5,CASSTPSGSTDTQYF
TRBV20-1,CSGAQETQYF
TRBV28,CASSIPGNQPQHF
TRBV11-3,CASSYDSGTYNEQFF
TRBV5-4,CASSNKDWGGLYEQYF
TRBV29-1,CSVALRLAGERRYF
TRBV2,CASSYYLGTSQQYF
TRBV14,CASSKERRENTEAFF
TRBV4-1,CASSPVGRGDSYEQYF
TRBV7-9,CASSFIAGYYEQYF
TRBV7-9,CASSLKGDNQPQHF
TRBV28,CASSFQGEALGNQPQHF
TRBV7-8,CASSLRTEVINFEAFF
TRBV28,CASSLQGALGNTIYF
TRBV9,CASSATGAGELFF
TRBV28,CASSSQGYQPQHF
TRBV6-1,CASSVPTQGAIYEQYF
TRBV27,CASRLQSPNTEAFF